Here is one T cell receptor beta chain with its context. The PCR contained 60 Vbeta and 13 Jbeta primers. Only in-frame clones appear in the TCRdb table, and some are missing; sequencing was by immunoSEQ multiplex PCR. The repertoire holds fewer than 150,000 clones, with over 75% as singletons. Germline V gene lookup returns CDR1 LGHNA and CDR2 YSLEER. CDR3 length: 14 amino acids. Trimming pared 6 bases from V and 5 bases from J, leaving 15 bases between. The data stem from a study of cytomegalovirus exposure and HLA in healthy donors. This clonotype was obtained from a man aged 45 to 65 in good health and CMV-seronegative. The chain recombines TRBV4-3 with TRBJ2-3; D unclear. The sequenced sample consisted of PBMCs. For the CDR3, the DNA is TGCGCCAGCAGTCAAATCTTATTAGAAGATACGCAGTATTTT. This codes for CASSQILLEDTQYF.